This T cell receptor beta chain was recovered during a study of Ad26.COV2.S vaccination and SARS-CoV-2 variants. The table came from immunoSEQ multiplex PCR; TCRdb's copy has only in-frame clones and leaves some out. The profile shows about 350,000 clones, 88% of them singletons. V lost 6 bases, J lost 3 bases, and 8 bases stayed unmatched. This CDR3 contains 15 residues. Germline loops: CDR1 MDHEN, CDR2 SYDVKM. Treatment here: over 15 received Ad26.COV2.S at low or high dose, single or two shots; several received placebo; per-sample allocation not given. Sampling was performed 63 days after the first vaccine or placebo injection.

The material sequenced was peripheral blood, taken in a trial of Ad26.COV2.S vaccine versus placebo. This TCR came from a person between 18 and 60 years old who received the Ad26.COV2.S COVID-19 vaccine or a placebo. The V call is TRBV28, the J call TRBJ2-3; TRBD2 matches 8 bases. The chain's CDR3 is CASSSPGLGTDTQYF. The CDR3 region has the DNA TGTGCCAGCAGCTCGCCGGGACTAGGGACAGATACGCAGTATTTT.